These 23 T cell receptor beta chains were all obtained from the same sample, sequenced in a study of molecular identifiers for immune sequencing clone quantification. TCRdb re-analysed the PCR reads in MiXCR, keeping a single row per CDR3 protein. The table lists some 100,000 distinct CDR3 sequences, approximately 40% of them singletons. Sequenced: naive CD8+ T cells from blood, with Jurkat cell RNA spiked in. Subset described: FACS-sorted CD8+CD4-CCR7+CD45RA+ naive T cells. The source is a human donor in good health. Some libraries in this study had Jurkat cell RNA spiked in.

This clonotype was seen many times. The chain has TRBV5-1 and TRBJ2-6; 8 positions match TRBD1. V shed 0 bases and J 0 bases; nucleotides not matched to a gene: 5. CDR1 is SGHRS and CDR2 is YFSETQ in the germline V gene. This CDR3 is 18 amino acids long. CDR3: CASSLGQGRYSGANVLTF. CDR3 coding DNA: TGCGCCAGCAGCTTGGGACAGGGGCGATACTCTGGGGCCAACGTCCTGACTTTC.

This clonotype showed up many times. The chain couples TRBV7-9 to TRBJ2-3; D is ambiguous. CDR1 SEHNR and CDR2 FQNEAQ come from the germline V gene (reference sequence). V was trimmed by 6 bases and J by 0 bases, leaving 10 bases between them. The CDR3 extends over 14 amino acids. In DNA form, the CDR3 reads TGTGCCAGCAGAACAGCACCAAGCACAGATACGCAGTATTTT. It translates to CASRTAPSTDTQYF.

This chain uses TRBV29-1 with TRBJ2-7; D is unclear. V lost 3 bases to trimming and J lost 3 bases, with 9 bases between them. There are 12 residues in the CDR3. CDR1 and CDR2 from the germline V gene are SQVTM and ANQGSEA. The DNA for the CDR3 is TGCAGCGTTGATGGGATGGGCTACGAGCAGTACTTC. Translating gives CSVDGMGYEQYF.

Concerning this clonotype: A much larger clone differs by one base, so this may be a read error. The genes are TRBV20-1 and TRBJ2-7; D is possibly TRBD1 (7 bases). Germline V lookup: CDR1 DFQATT, CDR2 SNEGSKA (reference sequence). The CDR3 has 14 amino acids. The CDR3 nucleotides read TGCAGTGCTAGGGGGGGACAGCGCATCGGGGAGCAGTCCTTC. Protein sequence: CSARGGQRIGEQSF.

This clonotype has a handful of counts. J is TRBJ2-2 and V is TRBV6-5; tentative D call: TRBD2 (5 bases). The V gene's germline CDR1 is MNHEY and CDR2 SVGAGI. The CDR3 extends over 17 amino acids. V was trimmed by 0 bases and J by 0 bases, leaving 11 bases between them. CDR3 bases: TGTGCCAGCAGTTACTCTATCGGTAGCGCGAACACCGGGGAGCTGTTTTTT. Amino acids: CASSYSIGSANTGELFF.

A word on this clonotype: A read error may explain this, as a much larger clone is one base away. The rearrangement links TRBV7-9 to TRBJ2-2; 9 nucleotides agree with TRBD1. Germline CDR1 is SEHNR and CDR2 is FQNEAQ (reference sequence). V trimming: 5 bases; J trimming: 3 bases; junction bases outside the gene matches: 4. The CDR3 length is 15 residues. The CDR3 here is CASSPGQGYTGELFF. In nucleotides, the CDR3 is TGTGCCAGCAGCCCTGGACAGGGGTACACCGGGGAGCTGTTTTTT.

This clonotype was seen a single time. The chain carries TRBV4-1 and TRBJ2-3, with TRBD1 identical over 7 bases. The CDR3 loop spans 15 amino acids. From germline, CDR1 is MGHRA and CDR2 YSYEKL. V lost 6 bases and J lost 5; bases outside the gene matches: 11. CDR3 DNA sequence: TGCGCCAGCAGACCAGGAAGGGGGCGAGAAGATACGCAGTATTTT. This translates into CASRPGRGREDTQYF.

This clonotype has only a few counts. At one of its ends the junction is not consistent with the germline gene, which may arise from a read error. The rearrangement links TRBV5-3 to TRBJ2-1; 8 bases match TRBD2. TRBV5-3 is assigned to the ORF class and has an uncertain function. The CDR3 has 20 residues. CDR3 coding DNA: TGTGCCAGCAGCTTTACTGACAGCGGGGGTCTCCTCCCCTCCTACAATGAGCAGTTCTTC. It codes for CASSFTDSGGLLPSYNEQFF.

This clonotype has a single count. Lacking the conserved final phenylalanine or tryptophan, this CDR3 likely reflects a read error. The chain joins TRBV6-2 or TRBV6-3 to TRBJ1-5; perhaps TRBD1 as D (5 bases). This CDR3 is 13 amino acids long. Germline V CDR1 and CDR2: MNHEY, SVGEGT. The germline V and J ends were trimmed by 7 bases and 1 base, with 8 bases remaining between them. The CDR3, as DNA: TGTGCCAGCAAGGACATAAGCAATCAGCCCCAGCATATT. Its protein is CASKDISNQPQHI.

Many counts were recorded for this clonotype. The J gene is TRBJ1-3, the V gene TRBV4-3; D might be TRBD1 (6 bases). There are 17 residues in the CDR3. Trimming left V 1 base short and J 4 bases short, with 17 bases between. Per germline, CDR1 LGHNA and CDR2 YSLEER. CDR3 loop: CASSQGPMVGAGNTIYF. The CDR3 bases are TGCGCCAGCAGCCAAGGTCCAATGGTGGGGGCAGGAAACACCATATATTTT.

On this clonotype itself: With a much larger clone just one base away, this may be a read error. The J gene is TRBJ2-5, the V gene TRBV11-1; D ambiguous. The CDR3 runs to 11 residues. In germline, CDR1 is SGHAT, CDR2 FQDESV (reference sequence). Trimming removed 3 bases from V and 5 bases from J, with 4 bases in between. CDR3 sequence reads: CASSFAETQYF. The CDR3 nucleotides read TGTGCCAGCAGCTTCGCCGAGACCCAGTACTTC.

This clonotype has a handful of counts. This chain links TRBV5-1 with TRBJ2-5; tentatively, D is TRBD1 (5 bases). The length of the CDR3 is 13 residues. Between the trimmed V and J ends, which lost 4 bases and 5 bases, there was a span of 12 bases. Germline assignment: CDR1 SGHRS and CDR2 YFSETQ. The CDR3: CASSPDHRETQYF. The CDR3 region has the DNA TGCGCCAGCAGCCCGGACCACAGGGAGACCCAGTACTTC.

This clonotype was seen at least ten times. V gene TRBV25-1 combines with J gene TRBJ2-7; D not resolved. Trimming took 9 bases from V and 3 from J, leaving 18 bases between them. Germline assignment: CDR1 MGHDK and CDR2 SYGVNS. There are 14 residues in the CDR3. CDR3 region: CARDLPRKFYEQYF. Written as DNA, the CDR3 is TGTGCCAGGGACCTGCCGCGAAAGTTCTACGAGCAGTACTTC.

This clonotype was picked up many times. CDR3 sequence (DNA): TGTGCCAGCAGTGGTGGTGAAGGGTCCTCTGGGGCCAACGTCCTGACTTTC. Translating gives CASSGGEGSSGANVLTF. The chain carries TRBV2 and TRBJ2-6, with D hard to call. Per germline, CDR1 SNHLY and CDR2 FYNNEI. The CDR3 has 17 amino acids. V gave up 4 bases and J gave up 0 bases, with 13 bases separating them.

This clonotype was seen more than once but under ten times. A much larger clone lies one base from this, so it may be a read error. The V and J genes are TRBV11-2 and TRBJ2-1; no definite D call. V was clipped by 5 bases and J by 2 bases, with 1 base between them. Germline V lookup: CDR1 SGHAT, CDR2 FQNNGV. The CDR3 has 11 residues. CDR3 bases: TGTGCCAGCAGCACCTACAATGAGCAGTTCTTC. Protein sequence: CASSTYNEQFF.

In its sample, this clonotype was seen many times. The chain has TRBV4-3 and TRBJ2-3; a possible D gene is TRBD2 (6 bases). Germline V gene data show CDR1 as LGHNA and CDR2 as YSLEER. The ends were cut back, 0 bases at V and 3 bases at J, with 13 bases in the middle. CDR3 length: 16 residues. CDR3 bases: TGCGCCAGCAGCCAAGATCGGCTAGCGAGTACAGATACGCAGTATTTT. Its translation is CASSQDRLASTDTQYF.

V gene TRBV20-1 combines with J gene TRBJ2-5; D not certain. The germline V gene encodes CDR1 DFQATT and CDR2 SNEGSKA (reference sequence). Trimming took 1 base from V and 5 from J, leaving 11 bases between them. This CDR3 region has 13 residues. Written as DNA, the CDR3 is TGCAGTGCTAGAGCCTCCCATTACGAGACCCAGTACTTC. It translates to CSARASHYETQYF.

This clonotype was seen a few times. The chain uses TRBV6-2 or TRBV6-3 and TRBJ2-7; tentatively, D is TRBD2 (5 bases). Per germline, CDR1 MNHEY and CDR2 SVGEGT. With 7 bases removed from V and 3 bases from J, the gap between germline ends came to 10 bases. This CDR3 is 12 amino acids long. The CDR3 region is CASTDGNYEQYF. CDR3 in DNA: TGTGCCAGCACGGACGGGAACTACGAGCAGTACTTC.

This clonotype was found a few times. V usage is TRBV7-8 and J usage is TRBJ2-2; the match to TRBD2 covers 10 bases. The CDR3 is 18 amino acids. V lost 5 bases to trimming and J lost 5 bases; unmatched junction nucleotides: 14. Germline loops: CDR1 SGHVS, CDR2 FQNEAQ. In DNA form, the CDR3 reads TGTGCCAGCAGCCAAAAAAGACTAGCGGGCGGGGGGACCGGGGAGCTGTTTTTT. It is translated as CASSQKRLAGGGTGELFF.

Regarding this clonotype: This may arise from a read error, as a much more abundant clone is one base away. The DNA for the CDR3 is TGCAGCGTCATGACAGGGGTGGCAGATACGCAGTATTTT. Translated: CSVMTGVADTQYF. This chain connects TRBV29-1 to TRBJ2-3; TRBD1 agrees at 8 bases. Germline CDR1 is SQVTM and CDR2 is ANQGSEA. V lost 6 bases and J lost 4; bases outside the gene matches: 6. This CDR3 region has 13 residues.

As regards this clonotype: This sequence may be a read error, since a much larger clone differs from it by one base. The rearrangement joins TRBV7-2 to TRBJ2-3; weak D call: TRBD1 (7 bases). Germline CDR1 SGHTA, CDR2 FQGNSA. The CDR3 runs to 16 residues. The CDR3 reads CASSLRDRDLADTQNF. The CDR3, as DNA: TGTGCCAGCAGCTTACGAGACAGGGACTTAGCAGATACGCAGAATTTT.

The chain employs TRBV4-1 and TRBJ2-1; 10 nucleotides line up with TRBD2. Trimming cost V 1 base and J 5 bases; bases outside gene matches: 2. This CDR3 comprises 15 residues. Germline assignment: CDR1 MGHRA and CDR2 YSYEKL. The CDR3 coding sequence is TGCGCCAGCAGCCAAGTCAGCGGGAGGGACAATGAGCAGTTCTTC. Its protein is CASSQVSGRDNEQFF.

Only a few counts were recorded for this clonotype. No conserved phenylalanine or tryptophan is present at the end of the CDR3, so a read error is the likely explanation. The V call is TRBV9, the J call TRBJ2-5; D call uncertain. This CDR3 is 14 amino acids long. The V gene's germline CDR1 is SGDLS and CDR2 YYNGEE. The V end lost 0 bases, the J end lost 1 base, and 7 bases lay between the germline ends. The chain's CDR3 is CASSVGHAQETQYY. The CDR3 DNA sequence: TGTGCCAGCAGCGTAGGGCACGCCCAAGAGACCCAGTACTAC.